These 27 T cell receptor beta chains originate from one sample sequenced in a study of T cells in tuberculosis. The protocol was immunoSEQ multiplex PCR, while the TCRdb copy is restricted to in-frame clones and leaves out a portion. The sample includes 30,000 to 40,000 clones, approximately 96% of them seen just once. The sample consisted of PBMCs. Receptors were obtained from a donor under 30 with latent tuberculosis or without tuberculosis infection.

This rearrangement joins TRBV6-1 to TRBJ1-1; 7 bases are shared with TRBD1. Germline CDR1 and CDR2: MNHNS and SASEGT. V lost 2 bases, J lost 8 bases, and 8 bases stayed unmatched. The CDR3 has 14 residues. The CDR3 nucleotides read TGTGCCAGCAGTGAAAGAAGGGGACAGCGCGAAGCTTTCTTT. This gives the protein CASSERRGQREAFF.

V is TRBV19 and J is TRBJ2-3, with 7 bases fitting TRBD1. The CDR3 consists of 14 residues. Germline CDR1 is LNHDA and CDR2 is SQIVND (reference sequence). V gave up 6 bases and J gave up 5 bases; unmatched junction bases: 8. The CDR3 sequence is CASRTVPGGDTQYF. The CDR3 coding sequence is TGTGCCAGTAGAACAGTACCAGGGGGAGATACGCAGTATTTT.

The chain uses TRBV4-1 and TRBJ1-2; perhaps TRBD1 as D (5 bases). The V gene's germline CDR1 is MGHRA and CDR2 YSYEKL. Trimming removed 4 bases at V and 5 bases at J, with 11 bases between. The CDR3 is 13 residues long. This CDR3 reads CASSRGLQYGYTF. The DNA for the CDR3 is TGCGCCAGCAGCCGGGGACTCCAATATGGCTACACCTTC.

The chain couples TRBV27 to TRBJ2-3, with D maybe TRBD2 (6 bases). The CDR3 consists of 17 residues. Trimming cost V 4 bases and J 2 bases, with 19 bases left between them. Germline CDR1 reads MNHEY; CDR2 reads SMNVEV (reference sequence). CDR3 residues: CASSYLTGTFNTDTQYF. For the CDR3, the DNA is TGTGCCAGCAGTTACCTTACCGGGACTTTCAACACAGATACGCAGTATTTT.

The CDR3 protein is CASPHGTSSYNEQFF. The CDR3 DNA reads TGTGCCAGCCCCCATGGGACAAGCTCCTACAATGAGCAGTTCTTC. The genes are TRBV11-1 and TRBJ2-1; D may be TRBD1 (6 bases). CDR1 and CDR2 from the germline V gene are SGHAT and FQDESV (reference sequence). The CDR3 totals 15 residues. The V end lost 8 bases, the J end lost 0 bases, and 14 bases lay between the germline ends.

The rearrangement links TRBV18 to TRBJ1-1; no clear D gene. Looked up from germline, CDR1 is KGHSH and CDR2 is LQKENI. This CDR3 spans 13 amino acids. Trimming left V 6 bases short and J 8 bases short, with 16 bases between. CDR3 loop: CASSTSRVSEAFF. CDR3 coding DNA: TGTGCCAGCTCGACGAGCCGGGTGTCCGAAGCTTTCTTT. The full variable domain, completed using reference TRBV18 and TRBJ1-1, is NAGVMQNPRHLVRRRGQEARLRCSPMKGHSHVYWYRQLPEEGLKFMVYLQKENIIDESGMPKERFSAEFPKEGPSILRIQQVVRGDSAAYFCASSTSRVSEAFFGQGTRLTVV.

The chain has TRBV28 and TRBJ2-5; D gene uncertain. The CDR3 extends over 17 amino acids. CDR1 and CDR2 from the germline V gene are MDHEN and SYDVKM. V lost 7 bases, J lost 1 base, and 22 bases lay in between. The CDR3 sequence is CASIPAIFQRSQETQYF. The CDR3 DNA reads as TGTGCCAGCATCCCCGCGATTTTTCAACGGTCCCAAGAGACCCAGTACTTC.

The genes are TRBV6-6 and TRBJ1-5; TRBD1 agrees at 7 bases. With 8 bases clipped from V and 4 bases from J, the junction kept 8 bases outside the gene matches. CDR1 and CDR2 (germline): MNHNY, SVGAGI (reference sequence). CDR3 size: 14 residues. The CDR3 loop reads CASEDRYDNQPQHF. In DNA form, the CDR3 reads TGTGCCAGCGAGGACAGGTACGATAATCAGCCCCAGCATTTT.

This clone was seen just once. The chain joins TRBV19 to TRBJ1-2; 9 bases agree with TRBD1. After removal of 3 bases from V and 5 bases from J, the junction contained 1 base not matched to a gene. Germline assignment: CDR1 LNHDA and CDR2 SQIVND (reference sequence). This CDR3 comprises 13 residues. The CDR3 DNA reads TGTGCCAGTAGTATTGGACAGGGGTATGGCTACACCTTC. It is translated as CASSIGQGYGYTF.

The CDR3 bases are TGTGCCAGCAGCCCGATTCGGACAGTCTCTGGAAACACCATATATTTT. It is translated as CASSPIRTVSGNTIYF. The chain carries TRBV13 and TRBJ1-3, with D possibly matching TRBD1 (6 bases). Trimming took 5 bases from V and 0 from J, leaving 14 bases between them. The germline V gene encodes CDR1 PRHDT and CDR2 FYEKMQ (reference sequence). The length of the CDR3 is 16 residues. Together with reference TRBV13 and TRBJ1-3, the CDR3 gives the full variable domain: AAGVIQSPRHLIKEKRETATLKCYPIPRHDTVYWYQQGPGQDPQFLISFYEKMQSDKGSIPDRFSAQQFSDYHSELNMSSLELGDSALYFCASSPIRTVSGNTIYFGEGSWLTVV.

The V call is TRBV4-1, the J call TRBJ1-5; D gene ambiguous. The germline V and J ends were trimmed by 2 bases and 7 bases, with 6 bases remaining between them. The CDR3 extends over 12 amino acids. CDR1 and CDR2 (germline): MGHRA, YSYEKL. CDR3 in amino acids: CASSQRGQPQHF. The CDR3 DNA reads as TGCGCCAGCAGCCAAAGAGGACAGCCCCAGCATTTT.

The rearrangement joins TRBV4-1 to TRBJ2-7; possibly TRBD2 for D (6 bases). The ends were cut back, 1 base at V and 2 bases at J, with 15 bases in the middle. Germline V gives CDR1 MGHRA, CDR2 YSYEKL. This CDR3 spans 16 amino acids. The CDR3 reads CASSQVSNSGAYEQYF. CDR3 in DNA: TGCGCCAGCAGCCAAGTCTCCAATAGCGGAGCCTACGAGCAGTACTTC.

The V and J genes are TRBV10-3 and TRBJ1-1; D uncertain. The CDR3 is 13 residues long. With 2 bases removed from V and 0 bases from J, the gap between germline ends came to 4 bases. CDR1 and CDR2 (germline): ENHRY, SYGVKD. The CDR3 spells CAISEGLNTEAFF. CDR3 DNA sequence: TGTGCCATCAGTGAGGGCTTGAACACTGAAGCTTTCTTT.

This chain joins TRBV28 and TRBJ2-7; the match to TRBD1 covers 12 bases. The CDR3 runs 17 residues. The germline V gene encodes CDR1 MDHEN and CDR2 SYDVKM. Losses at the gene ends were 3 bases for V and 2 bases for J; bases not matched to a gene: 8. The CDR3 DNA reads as TGTGCCAGCAGTTTCTTTCTGGGACAGGGGGCCCCCTACGAGCAGTACTTC. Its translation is CASSFFLGQGAPYEQYF.

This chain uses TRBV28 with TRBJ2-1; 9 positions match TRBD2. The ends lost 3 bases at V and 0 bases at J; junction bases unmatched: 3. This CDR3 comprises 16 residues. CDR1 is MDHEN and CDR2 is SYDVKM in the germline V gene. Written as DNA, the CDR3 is TGTGCCAGCAGTTTCTTGACTAGCGGCTCCTACAATGAGCAGTTCTTC. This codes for CASSFLTSGSYNEQFF.

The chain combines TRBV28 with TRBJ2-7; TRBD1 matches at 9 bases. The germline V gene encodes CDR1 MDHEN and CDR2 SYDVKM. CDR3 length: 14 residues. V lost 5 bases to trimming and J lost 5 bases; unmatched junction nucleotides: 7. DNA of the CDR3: TGTGCCAGCAGTCTAGGGACAGGGAGAGACGAGCAGTACTTC. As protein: CASSLGTGRDEQYF.

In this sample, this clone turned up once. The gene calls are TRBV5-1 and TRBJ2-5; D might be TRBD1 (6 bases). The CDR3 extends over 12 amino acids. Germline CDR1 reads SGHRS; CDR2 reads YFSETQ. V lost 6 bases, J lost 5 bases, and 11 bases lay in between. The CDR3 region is CASTLQGETQYF. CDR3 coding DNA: TGCGCCAGCACCCTGCAGGGGGAGACCCAGTACTTC.

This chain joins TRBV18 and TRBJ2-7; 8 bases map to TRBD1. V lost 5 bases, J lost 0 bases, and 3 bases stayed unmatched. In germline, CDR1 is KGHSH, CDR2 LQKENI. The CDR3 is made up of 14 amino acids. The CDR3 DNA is TGTGCCAGCTCATTTGGACAGGGCTCCTACGAGCAGTACTTC. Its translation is CASSFGQGSYEQYF.

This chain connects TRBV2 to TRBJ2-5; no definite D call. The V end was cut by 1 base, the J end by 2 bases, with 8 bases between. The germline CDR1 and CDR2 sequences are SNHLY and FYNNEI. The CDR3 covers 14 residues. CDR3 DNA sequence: TGTGCCAGCAGTGAAGAGATTCGGCAAGAGACCCAGTACTTC. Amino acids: CASSEEIRQETQYF.

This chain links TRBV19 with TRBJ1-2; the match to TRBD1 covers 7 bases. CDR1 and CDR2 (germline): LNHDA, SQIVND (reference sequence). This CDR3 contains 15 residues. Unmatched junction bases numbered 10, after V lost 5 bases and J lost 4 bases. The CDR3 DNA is TGTGCCAGTAGTCCATCACAGGGGAGATCCTATGGCTACACCTTC. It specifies CASSPSQGRSYGYTF. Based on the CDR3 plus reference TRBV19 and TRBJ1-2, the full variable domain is DGGITQSPKYLFRKEGQNVTLSCEQNLNHDAMYWYRQDPGQGLRLIYYSQIVNDFQKGDIAEGYSVSREKKESFPLTVTSAQKNPTAFYLCASSPSQGRSYGYTFGSGTRLTVV.

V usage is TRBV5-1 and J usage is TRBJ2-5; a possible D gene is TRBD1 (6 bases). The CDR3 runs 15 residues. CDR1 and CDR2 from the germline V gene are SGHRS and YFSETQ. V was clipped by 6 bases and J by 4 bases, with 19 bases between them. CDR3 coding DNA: TGCGCCAGCACCCAAACCCCAGGGGTACGAGAGACCCAGTACTTC. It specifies CASTQTPGVRETQYF.

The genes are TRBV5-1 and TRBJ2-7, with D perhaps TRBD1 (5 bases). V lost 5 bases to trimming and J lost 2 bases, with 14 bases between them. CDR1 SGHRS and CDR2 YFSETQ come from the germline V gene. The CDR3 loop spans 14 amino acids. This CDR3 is CASRPQGATYEQYF. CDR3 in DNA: TGCGCCAGCAGGCCGCAGGGCGCTACCTACGAGCAGTACTTC.

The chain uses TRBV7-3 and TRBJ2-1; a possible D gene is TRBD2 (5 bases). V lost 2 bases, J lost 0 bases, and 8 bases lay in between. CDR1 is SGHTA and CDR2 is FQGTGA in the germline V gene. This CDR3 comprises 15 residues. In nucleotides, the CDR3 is TGTGCCAGCAGCTTACTAGCATCCTCCTACAATGAGCAGTTCTTC. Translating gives CASSLLASSYNEQFF.

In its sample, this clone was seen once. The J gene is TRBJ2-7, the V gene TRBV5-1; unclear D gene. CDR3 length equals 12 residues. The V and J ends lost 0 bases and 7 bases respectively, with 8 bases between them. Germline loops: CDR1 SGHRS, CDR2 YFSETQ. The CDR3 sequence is CASSLDREEQYF. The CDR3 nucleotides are TGCGCCAGCAGCTTGGACCGAGAAGAGCAGTACTTC.

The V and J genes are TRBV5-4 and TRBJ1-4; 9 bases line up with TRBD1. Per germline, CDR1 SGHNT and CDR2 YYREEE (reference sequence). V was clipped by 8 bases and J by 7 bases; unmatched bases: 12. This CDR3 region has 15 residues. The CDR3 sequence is CASSGGQGTGEKLFF. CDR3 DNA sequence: TGTGCCAGTAGCGGAGGACAGGGGACGGGTGAAAAACTGTTTTTT.

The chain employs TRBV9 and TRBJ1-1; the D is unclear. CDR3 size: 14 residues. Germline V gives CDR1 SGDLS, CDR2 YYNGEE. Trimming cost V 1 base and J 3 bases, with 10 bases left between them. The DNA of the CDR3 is TGTGCCAGCAGCGTAACGGGTATGGACACTGAAGCTTTCTTT. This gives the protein CASSVTGMDTEAFF.

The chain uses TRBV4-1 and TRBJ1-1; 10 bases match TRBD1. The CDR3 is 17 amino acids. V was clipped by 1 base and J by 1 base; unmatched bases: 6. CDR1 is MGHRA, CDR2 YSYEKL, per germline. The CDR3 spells CASSQGDRGTQNTEAFF. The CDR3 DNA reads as TGCGCCAGCAGCCAAGGGGACAGGGGTACGCAGAACACTGAAGCTTTCTTT.